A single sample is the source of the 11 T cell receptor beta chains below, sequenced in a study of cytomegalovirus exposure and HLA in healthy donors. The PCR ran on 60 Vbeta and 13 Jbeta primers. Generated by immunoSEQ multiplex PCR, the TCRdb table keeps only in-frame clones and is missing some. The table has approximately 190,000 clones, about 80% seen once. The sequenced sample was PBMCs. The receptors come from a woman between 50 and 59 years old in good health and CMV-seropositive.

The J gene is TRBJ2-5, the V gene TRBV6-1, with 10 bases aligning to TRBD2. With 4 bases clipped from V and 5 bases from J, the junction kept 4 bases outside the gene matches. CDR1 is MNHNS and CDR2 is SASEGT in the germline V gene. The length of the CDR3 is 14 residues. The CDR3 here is CASSVSGGEETQYF. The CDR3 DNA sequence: TGTGCCAGCAGTGTGAGCGGGGGGGAGGAGACCCAGTACTTC.

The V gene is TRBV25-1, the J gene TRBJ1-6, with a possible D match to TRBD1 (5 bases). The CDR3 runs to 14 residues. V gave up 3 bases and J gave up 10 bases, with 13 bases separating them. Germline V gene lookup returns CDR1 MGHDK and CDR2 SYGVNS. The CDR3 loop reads CASSDSLGRSPLHF. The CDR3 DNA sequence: TGTGCCAGCAGTGACTCGCTGGGGCGGTCACCCCTCCACTTT.

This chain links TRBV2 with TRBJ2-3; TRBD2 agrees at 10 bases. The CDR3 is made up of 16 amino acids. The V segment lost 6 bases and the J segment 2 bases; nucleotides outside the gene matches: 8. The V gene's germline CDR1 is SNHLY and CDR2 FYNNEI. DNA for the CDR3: TGTGCCAGCAGGGCGGGACTAGCGCCGATCACAGATACGCAGTATTTT. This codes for CASRAGLAPITDTQYF.

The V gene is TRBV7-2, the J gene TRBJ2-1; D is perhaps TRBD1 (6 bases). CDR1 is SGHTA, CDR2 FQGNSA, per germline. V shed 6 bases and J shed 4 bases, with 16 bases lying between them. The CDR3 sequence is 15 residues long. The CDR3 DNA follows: TGTGCCAGCAGGGTGGACAGAAACGCATACAATGAGCAGTTCTTC. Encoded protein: CASRVDRNAYNEQFF.

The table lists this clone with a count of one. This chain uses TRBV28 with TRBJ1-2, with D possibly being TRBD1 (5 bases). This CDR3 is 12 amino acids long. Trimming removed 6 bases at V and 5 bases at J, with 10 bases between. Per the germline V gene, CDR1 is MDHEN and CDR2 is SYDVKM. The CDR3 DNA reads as TGTGCCAGCAGCCGTCAGGGATATGGCTACACCTTC. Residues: CASSRQGYGYTF.

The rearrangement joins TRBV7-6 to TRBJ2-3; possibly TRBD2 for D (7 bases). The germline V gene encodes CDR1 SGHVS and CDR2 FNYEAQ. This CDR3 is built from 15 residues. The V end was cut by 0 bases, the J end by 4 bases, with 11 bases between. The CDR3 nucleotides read TGTGCCAGCAGCTTAGCGGGGGGGCAGGCAGATACGCAGTATTTT. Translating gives CASSLAGGQADTQYF.

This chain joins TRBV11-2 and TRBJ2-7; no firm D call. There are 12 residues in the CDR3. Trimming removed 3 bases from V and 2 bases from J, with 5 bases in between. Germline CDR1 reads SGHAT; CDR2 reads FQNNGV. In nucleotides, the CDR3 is TGTGCCAGCAGCTTTAATGCCTACGAGCAGTACTTC. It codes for CASSFNAYEQYF.

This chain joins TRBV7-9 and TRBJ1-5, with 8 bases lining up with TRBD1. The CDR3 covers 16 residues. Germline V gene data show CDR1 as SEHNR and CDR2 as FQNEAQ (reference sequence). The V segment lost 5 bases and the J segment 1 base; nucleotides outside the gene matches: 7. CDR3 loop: CASSPSGGTSNQPQHF. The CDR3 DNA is TGTGCCAGCAGCCCTTCAGGGGGCACGAGCAATCAGCCCCAGCATTTT.

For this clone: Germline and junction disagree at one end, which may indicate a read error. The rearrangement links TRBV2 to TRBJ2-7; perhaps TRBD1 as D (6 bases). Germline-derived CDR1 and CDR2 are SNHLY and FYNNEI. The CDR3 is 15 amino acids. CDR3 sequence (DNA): TGTGCCAGCAGTCCACAGGGTGCCCTTTCCTACGGGCAGTGCTTC. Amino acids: CASSPQGALSYGQCF.

The DNA of the CDR3 is TGTGCCAGCAGCTTACTACAGGGGAACTATGGCTACACCTTC. Translating gives CASSLLQGNYGYTF. The V gene is TRBV5-6, the J gene TRBJ1-2; TRBD1 matches 7 bases. The CDR3 has 14 amino acids. Germline CDR1 is SGHDT and CDR2 is YYEEEE. V lost 2 bases and J lost 2; bases outside the gene matches: 3. The whole variable domain, filled in from reference TRBV5-6 and TRBJ1-2, reads DAGVTQSPTHLIKTRGQQVTLRCSPKSGHDTVSWYQQALGQGPQFIFQYYEEEERQRGNFPDRFSGHQFPNYSSELNVNALLLGDSALYLCASSLLQGNYGYTFGSGTRLTVV.

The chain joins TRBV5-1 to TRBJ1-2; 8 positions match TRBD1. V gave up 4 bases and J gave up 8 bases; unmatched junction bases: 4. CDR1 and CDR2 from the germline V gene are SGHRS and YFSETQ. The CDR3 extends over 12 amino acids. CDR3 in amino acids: CASSLDRGGYTF. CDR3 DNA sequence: TGCGCCAGCAGCCTCGACAGGGGCGGCTACACCTTC.